This T cell receptor (beta chain) stems from a study of molecular identifiers for immune sequencing clone quantification. Naive CD8 libraries were made from approximately 20,000 to 1,000,000 sorted cells, and they used 10%, 30% or 50% RNA. This CDR3 spans 16 amino acids. Deletions cut 1 base from V and 2 bases from J, with 12 bases between. Germline V gives CDR1 SEHNR, CDR2 FQNEAQ (reference sequence). The use of previously described methods and listed TCR primers produced the bulk TCR libraries. In TCRdb, the PCR reads were re-called with MiXCR into one record per CDR3 protein. The sample yields more than 450,000 distinct CDR3 sequences, around 23% seen once.

The sequence came from a human donor in good health. Some libraries in this study had Jurkat cell RNA spiked in. The chain employs TRBV7-9 and TRBJ2-1; D is ambiguous. The sequencing sample was made of naive CD8+ T cells from blood, with Jurkat cell RNA spiked in. Documented subset: FACS-sorted CD8+CD4-CCR7+CD45RA+ naive T cells. The DNA of the CDR3 is TGTGCCAGCAGCTTAGGAGGTAGTCCAACCTACAATGAGCAGTTCTTC. This codes for CASSLGGSPTYNEQFF.